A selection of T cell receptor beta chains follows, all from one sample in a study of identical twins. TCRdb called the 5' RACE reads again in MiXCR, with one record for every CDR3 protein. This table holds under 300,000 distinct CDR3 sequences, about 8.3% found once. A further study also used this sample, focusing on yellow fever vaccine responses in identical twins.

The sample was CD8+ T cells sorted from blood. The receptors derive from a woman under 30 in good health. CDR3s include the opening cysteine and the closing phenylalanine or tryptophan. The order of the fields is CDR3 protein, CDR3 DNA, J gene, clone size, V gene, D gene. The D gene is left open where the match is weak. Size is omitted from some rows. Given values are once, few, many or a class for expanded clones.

CDR3aa: CATSREVRSPEQYF
CDR3nt: TGTGCCACCAGCAGAGAAGTCAGGAGCCCCGAGCAGTACTTC
j_gene: TRBJ2-7
abundance: NA
v_gene: TRBV15
d_gene: NA

CDR3aa: CASSLATYYNEQFF
CDR3nt: TGTGCCAGCAGTCTAGCGACTTACTACAATGAGCAGTTCTTC
j_gene: TRBJ2-1
abundance: NA
v_gene: TRBV27
d_gene: NA

CDR3aa: CSARERPYGYTF
CDR3nt: TGCAGTGCTAGAGAGAGGCCCTATGGCTACACCTTC
j_gene: TRBJ1-2
abundance: many
v_gene: TRBV20-1
d_gene: NA

CDR3aa: CASSMTGGNTGELFF
CDR3nt: TGTGCCAGCAGTATGACAGGGGGGAACACCGGGGAGCTGTTTTTT
j_gene: TRBJ2-2
abundance: many
v_gene: TRBV6-1
d_gene: TRBD1

CDR3aa: CSGWSGQGIGGTGELFF
CDR3nt: TGCAGCGGTTGGAGCGGACAGGGAATAGGGGGCACCGGGGAGCTGTTTTTT
j_gene: TRBJ2-2
abundance: many
v_gene: TRBV29-1
d_gene: TRBD1

CDR3aa: CASSYLGLAGFGNEQFF
CDR3nt: TGTGCCAGCAGTTACCTGGGACTAGCGGGATTTGGGAATGAGCAGTTCTTC
j_gene: TRBJ2-1
abundance: many
v_gene: TRBV6-2/TRBV6-3
d_gene: TRBD2

CDR3aa: CASSLKMLDEQYF
CDR3nt: TGTGCCAGCAGTTTAAAGATGTTGGATGAGCAGTACTTC
j_gene: TRBJ2-7
abundance: many
v_gene: TRBV12-3/TRBV12-4
d_gene: NA

CDR3aa: CAISSDSSAGASETQYF
CDR3nt: TGTGCCATCAGTTCGGATTCATCGGCGGGGGCCTCAGAGACCCAGTACTTC
j_gene: TRBJ2-5
abundance: few
v_gene: TRBV10-3
d_gene: NA

CDR3aa: CASSWDRSYEQYF
CDR3nt: TGTGCCAGCAGTTGGGACAGGTCCTACGAGCAGTACTTC
j_gene: TRBJ2-7
abundance: many
v_gene: TRBV6-6
d_gene: TRBD1

CDR3aa: CASSYSEQGDTQYF
CDR3nt: TGTGCCAGCAGTTACAGCGAGCAGGGAGATACGCAGTATTTT
j_gene: TRBJ2-3
abundance: NA
v_gene: TRBV6-5
d_gene: NA

CDR3aa: CASSLLGPEQYF
CDR3nt: TGTGCCAGCAGCTTACTGGGCCCCGAGCAGTACTTC
j_gene: TRBJ2-7
abundance: NA
v_gene: TRBV7-9
d_gene: NA

CDR3aa: CAMSPANQETQYF
CDR3nt: TGTGCCATGAGCCCCGCGAACCAAGAGACCCAGTACTTC
j_gene: TRBJ2-5
abundance: NA
v_gene: TRBV5-5
d_gene: NA

CDR3aa: CASSVVGGETEAFF
CDR3nt: TGTGCCAGCAGCGTAGTAGGGGGAGAGACTGAAGCTTTCTTT
j_gene: TRBJ1-1
abundance: few
v_gene: TRBV9
d_gene: NA

CDR3aa: CASSFPTSGANYEQYF
CDR3nt: TGTGCCAGCAGCTTTCCGACTAGCGGGGCTAACTACGAGCAGTACTTC
j_gene: TRBJ2-7
abundance: many
v_gene: TRBV7-2
d_gene: TRBD2

CDR3aa: CASTTLVSGGHTGELFF
CDR3nt: TGTGCCAGCACCACACTAGTGTCAGGGGGACACACCGGGGAGCTGTTTTTT
j_gene: TRBJ2-2
abundance: many
v_gene: TRBV7-9
d_gene: TRBD1